This T cell receptor (beta chain) emerged from a study of T cell responses to AZD1222 COVID-19 vaccine. The CDR3 is 16 amino acids. Per germline, CDR1 SGDLS and CDR2 YYNGEE. V was trimmed by 0 bases and J by 4 bases, leaving 16 bases between them. A note on this clone: Its antigen is as yet unknown.

Study-level findings and limits: A mostly white British donor set with more females was recruited, and clonal diversity was possibly underestimated.

Using immunoSEQ multiplex PCR, the repertoire was profiled, and TCRdb retains in-frame clones only, with some absent. This sample carries under 200,000 clones, roughly 92% of them seen once, and the ten largest clones take 1.6%. The source material was peripheral blood, sampled on day 0 of AZD1222 vaccination. This TCR was recovered from an adult in good health. The chain employs TRBV9 and TRBJ1-1; TRBD1 might be the D (5 bases). CDR3 protein: CASSVGAMTVSTEAFF. Here the CDR3 DNA reads TGTGCCAGCAGCGTAGGCGCAATGACAGTCTCCACTGAAGCTTTCTTT. The entire variable domain, with the rest obtained from reference TRBV9 and TRBJ1-1, is as follows: DSGVTQTPKHLITATGQRVTLRCSPRSGDLSVYWYQQSLDQGLQFLIQYYNGEERAKGNILERFSAQQFPDLHSELNLSSLELGDSALYFCASSVGAMTVSTEAFFGQGTRLTVV.